The 4 T cell receptor beta chains presented below share a single source sample, sequenced in a study of Ad26.COV2.S vaccination and SARS-CoV-2 variants. Stated treatment: about 20 received Ad26.COV2.S at low or high dose, single or two shots; 5 received placebo; per-sample allocation not given. The samples were gathered on day 63 after the first injection of vaccine or placebo. Only in-frame clones appear in the TCRdb table, and some are missing; sequencing was by immunoSEQ multiplex PCR. Among 200,000 to 250,000 clones listed, 85% to 90% were seen once. The specimen was peripheral blood, collected in a trial of Ad26.COV2.S vaccine versus placebo. The origin of the receptors is a person aged 18 to 65 who received the Ad26.COV2.S COVID-19 vaccine or a placebo.

This clone has a single count. This chain uses TRBV6-6 with TRBJ2-1, with TRBD1 matching over 7 bases. Unmatched junction bases numbered 6, after V lost 2 bases and J lost 5 bases. This CDR3 is 15 amino acids long. Germline CDR1 is MNHNY and CDR2 is SVGAGI (reference sequence). CDR3 protein: CASSYPTGAHNEQFF. CDR3 sequence (DNA): TGTGCCAGCAGTTACCCAACAGGGGCGCACAATGAGCAGTTCTTC.

This clone was observed a handful of times. The J gene is TRBJ1-1, the V gene TRBV6-5; no clear D. Germline assignment: CDR1 MNHEY and CDR2 SVGAGI. Trimming took off 2 bases at V and 4 bases at J, with 8 bases between the two ends. The CDR3 consists of 13 residues. The CDR3 region is CASSYAGSTEAFF. DNA of the CDR3: TGTGCCAGCAGTTACGCCGGGAGCACTGAAGCTTTCTTT.

The chain has TRBV19 and TRBJ2-1; possible D gene TRBD1, 5 bases. Germline V lookup: CDR1 LNHDA, CDR2 SQIVND (reference sequence). V dropped 3 bases and J dropped 6 bases, with 15 bases sitting between them. The CDR3 runs 15 residues. The CDR3 sequence: CASSISRASANEQFF. The DNA of the CDR3 is TGTGCCAGTAGTATCAGCAGGGCCAGCGCCAATGAGCAGTTCTTC.

The J gene is TRBJ1-3, the V gene TRBV28; D is perhaps TRBD1 (5 bases). CDR3 length: 16 amino acids. Trimming removed 2 bases from V and 4 bases from J, with 15 bases in between. Germline CDR1 and CDR2: MDHEN and SYDVKM. CDR3 in DNA: TGTGCCAGCAGTTTAATGCAGGGAACGTTAGGAAACACCATATATTTT. Translation gives CASSLMQGTLGNTIYF.